This TCR beta chain was sequenced during a study of blood T cell repertoires in COVID-19. About the research overall: The origin of the acute and convalescent COVID-19 samples was the United States, Italy and Spain. Nucleic acid was either cDNA or gDNA, and it came from T cells, B-cell-depleted T cells, or PBMCs.

Authors' methods: Amplification of reference gene primers provided the estimated nucleated cell counts. The data were produced by immunoSEQ multiplex PCR, yet TCRdb's version contains in-frame clones alone and is incomplete. From that table come the V and J calls and clone size; the DNA was used to work out D and trimming. The sample includes 200,000 to 300,000 clones, about 83% seen only once; the top ten take more than 5.5%. This clone was seen only once. The material sequenced was peripheral blood. This receptor was obtained from a human donor in a cohort sampled during active COVID-19.

CDR3 nucleotide sequence: TGTGCCAGCAGACGGACAGGAAGCATGAACACTGAAGCTTTCTTT. Its translation: CASRRTGSMNTEAFF. The chain couples TRBV5-4 to TRBJ1-1, with 7 bases lining up with TRBD1. The V segment lost 5 bases and the J segment 0 bases; nucleotides outside the gene matches: 7. CDR1 is SGHNT and CDR2 is YYREEE in the germline V gene (reference sequence). This CDR3 has 15 amino acids.